This paragraph covers one T cell receptor (beta chain) sequence. This entry comes from a study of T cells in localized non-small cell lung cancer. This CDR3 has 13 amino acids. From germline, CDR1 is SNHLY and CDR2 FYNNEI. V was clipped by 6 bases and J by 2 bases; unmatched bases: 0. Sequencing was performed with immunoSEQ multiplex PCR; in TCRdb, only in-frame clones are kept and a portion is missing. In the table there are some 90,000 clones, roughly 87% of which are singletons. The TCR originated in a man aged 35 to 70 with stage I squamous cell lung carcinoma. The material was peripheral blood, obtained before any cancer treatment. The chain has TRBV2 and TRBJ1-2; the match to TRBD1 covers 10 bases. The CDR3 reads CASRDRGNYGYTF. Here the CDR3 DNA reads TGTGCCAGCAGGGACAGGGGGAACTATGGCTACACCTTC.